Below are 18 T cell receptor beta chains sequenced from a single sample in a study of blood T cell repertoires in COVID-19. Measured with immunoSEQ multiplex PCR; TCRdb has only the in-frame clones, and not every one. This table holds about 160,000 clones, roughly 80% found once. The sequenced material came from peripheral blood. These receptors all stem from a woman older than 75 with acute or convalescent COVID-19.

The chain couples TRBV28 to TRBJ1-2, with 9 bases that match TRBD1. The V gene end was trimmed by 4 bases and the J gene end by 4 bases; junction bases not matched to a gene: 4. This CDR3 spans 14 amino acids. Per the germline V gene, CDR1 is MDHEN and CDR2 is SYDVKM. The CDR3 DNA sequence: TGTGCCAGCAGTTCGGGACAGGGACCCTATGGCTACACCTTC. This translates into CASSSGQGPYGYTF.

The CDR3 nucleotides read TGTGCCAGCAGCTTAGCATTCCTAGCGGGAACAGAGACCCAGTACTTC. Its translation: CASSLAFLAGTETQYF. The chain joins TRBV7-9 to TRBJ2-5; 9 nucleotides agree with TRBD2. The V gene end was trimmed by 0 bases and the J gene end by 4 bases; junction bases not matched to a gene: 6. CDR3 length equals 16 residues. The germline V gene has CDR1 SEHNR and CDR2 FQNEAQ (reference sequence).

The V call is TRBV30, the J call TRBJ1-2, with TRBD1 matching 11 bases. Germline trimming cut 3 bases from V and 3 bases from J; bases unmatched to any gene: 6. Per germline, CDR1 GTSNPN and CDR2 SVGIG (reference sequence). The CDR3 is 15 residues long. The CDR3 spells CAWSETGQGDYGYTF. In DNA, the CDR3 is TGTGCCTGGAGCGAAACGGGACAGGGGGACTATGGCTACACCTTC.

This clone was recorded once. This chain links TRBV9 with TRBJ2-3; the D gene is possibly TRBD2 (6 bases). The CDR3 is 15 amino acids. V gave up 2 bases and J gave up 4 bases, with 14 bases separating them. Germline lookup yields CDR1 SGDLS and CDR2 YYNGEE. The CDR3 coding sequence is TGTGCCAGCAGCGTGACTGGGGCGGGGCCAGATACGCAGTATTTT. Amino acids: CASSVTGAGPDTQYF.

The V and J genes are TRBV7-3 and TRBJ2-2, with 8 positions matching TRBD2. The CDR3 contains 16 residues. CDR1 is SGHTA, CDR2 FQGTGA, per germline. Trimming at V came to 6 bases and at J to 5 bases, leaving 11 bases not matched to a gene. CDR3 loop: CASRTAGRADTGELFF. Written as DNA, the CDR3 is TGTGCCAGCAGAACGGCCGGGAGGGCCGATACCGGGGAGCTGTTTTTT.

The chain carries TRBV25-1 and TRBJ2-1; 12 positions match TRBD2. CDR1 and CDR2 from the germline V gene are MGHDK and SYGVNS. Unmatched junction bases numbered 1, after V lost 3 bases and J lost 7 bases. The CDR3 sequence is 14 residues long. The CDR3 sequence is CASSETSGGNEQFF. CDR3 in DNA: TGTGCCAGCAGTGAGACTAGCGGGGGAAATGAGCAGTTCTTC.

V and J are TRBV30 and TRBJ2-1; 9 bases are a match to TRBD2. CDR1 GTSNPN and CDR2 SVGIG come from the germline V gene (reference sequence). With V trimmed by 2 bases and J by 2 bases, 4 bases remained unmatched. This CDR3 has 15 residues. CDR3 sequence: CAWSPLAGTYNEQFF. In nucleotides, the CDR3 is TGTGCCTGGAGTCCACTAGCGGGTACCTACAATGAGCAGTTCTTC. Together with reference TRBV30 and TRBJ2-1, the CDR3 gives the full variable domain: SQTIHQWPATLVQPVGSPLSLECTVEGTSNPNLYWYRQAAGRGLQLLFYSVGIGQISSEVPQNLSASRPQDRQFILSSKKLLLSDSGFYLCAWSPLAGTYNEQFFGPGTRLTVL.

This chain links TRBV13 with TRBJ1-3, with 8 bases aligning to TRBD1. Germline V gene sequence: CDR1 PRHDT, CDR2 FYEKMQ (reference sequence). This CDR3 comprises 19 residues. V shed 5 bases and J 1 base; nucleotides not matched to a gene: 16. CDR3 loop: CASSLRTGRFPYSGNTIYF. The CDR3 DNA reads TGTGCCAGCAGCCTCAGGACAGGGCGTTTTCCTTATTCTGGAAACACCATATATTTT.

The rearrangement joins TRBV6-6 to TRBJ2-3; 7 bases map to TRBD1. The CDR3 covers 15 residues. V was clipped by 6 bases and J by 6 bases; unmatched bases: 12. CDR1 is MNHNY and CDR2 is SVGAGI in the germline V gene (reference sequence). The CDR3 coding sequence is TGTGCCAGCAGCTCCCGACAGGGAACCGCGGATACGCAGTATTTT. Protein: CASSSRQGTADTQYF.

In DNA, the CDR3 is TGCGCCAGCAAGTCCAGGGCCGAGGAGACCCAGTACTTC. This gives the protein CASKSRAEETQYF. The V gene is TRBV5-1, the J gene TRBJ2-5; weak D call: TRBD1 (5 bases). Germline lookup yields CDR1 SGHRS and CDR2 YFSETQ. With 6 bases removed from V and 5 bases from J, the gap between germline ends came to 14 bases. The length of the CDR3 is 13 residues.

The V and J genes are TRBV7-8 and TRBJ2-3; 15 bases align to TRBD2. This CDR3 has 18 amino acids. Germline CDR1 is SGHVS and CDR2 is FQNEAQ. J was trimmed by 5 bases and V by 4 bases; bases with no gene match: 10. In DNA, the CDR3 is TGTGCCAGCAGCTCCGGACTAGCGGGGGGGCCAGGGGAAGATACGCAGTATTTT. This encodes CASSSGLAGGPGEDTQYF.

This chain uses TRBV30 with TRBJ2-3; 7 bases are shared with TRBD2. The V gene end was trimmed by 5 bases and the J gene end by 0 bases; junction bases not matched to a gene: 8. Germline V gives CDR1 GTSNPN, CDR2 SVGIG (reference sequence). This CDR3 region has 15 residues. CDR3 in amino acids: CAWGKFSGSTDTQYF. CDR3 bases: TGTGCCTGGGGTAAATTTAGCGGGAGCACAGATACGCAGTATTTT.

This rearrangement joins TRBV29-1 to TRBJ2-7, with D possibly TRBD1 on 5 matching bases. Germline lookup yields CDR1 SQVTM and CDR2 ANQGSEA. Trimming shortened V by 4 bases and J by 5 bases, and 12 bases separated the two germline ends. The CDR3 length is 12 residues. CDR3 protein: CSVGQGRNEQYF. DNA of the CDR3: TGCAGCGTTGGGCAGGGTAGGAACGAGCAGTACTTC.

The V call is TRBV27, the J call TRBJ1-2, with no clear D. V was pared by 3 bases and J by 1 base, with 9 bases between. CDR1 MNHEY and CDR2 SMNVEV come from the germline V gene (reference sequence). There are 14 residues in the CDR3. The CDR3 nucleotides are TGTGCCAGCAGTTTGGGTGGGAGTAACTATGGCTACACCTTC. It is translated as CASSLGGSNYGYTF.

The chain carries TRBV30 and TRBJ2-7; TRBD2 matches 15 bases. Germline V gives CDR1 GTSNPN, CDR2 SVGIG (reference sequence). With 3 bases clipped from V and 6 bases from J, the junction kept 6 bases outside the gene matches. The CDR3 length is 15 residues. CDR3 bases: TGTGCCTGGAGCATGGGACTAGCGGGAGGCGGCGAGCAGTACTTC. Protein: CAWSMGLAGGGEQYF.

This chain joins TRBV5-1 and TRBJ2-1; 8 positions match TRBD2. The V and J ends lost 4 bases and 6 bases, in that order; junction bases with no gene match: 9. Germline V gives CDR1 SGHRS, CDR2 YFSETQ. The CDR3 length is 15 residues. CDR3 region: CASSVGTRPPNEQFF. The CDR3, as DNA: TGCGCCAGCAGCGTGGGGACTAGACCCCCCAATGAGCAGTTCTTC.

The chain links TRBV30 to TRBJ2-3, with TRBD2 matching 7 bases. Germline V gene data show CDR1 as GTSNPN and CDR2 as SVGIG (reference sequence). The CDR3 runs 16 residues. Losses at the gene ends were 2 bases for V and 0 bases for J; bases not matched to a gene: 8. CDR3 residues: CAWSPPWGGSTDTQYF. CDR3 bases: TGTGCCTGGAGTCCCCCTTGGGGGGGAAGCACAGATACGCAGTATTTT.

V is TRBV7-9 and J is TRBJ2-1, with TRBD2 identical over 10 bases. This CDR3 has 16 residues. CDR1 SEHNR and CDR2 FQNEAQ come from the germline V gene (reference sequence). The ends lost 4 bases at V and 5 bases at J; junction bases unmatched: 8. The CDR3 reads CASSSTLLAGNNEQFF. The CDR3 DNA reads as TGTGCCAGCAGCTCGACCCTACTAGCGGGAAACAATGAGCAGTTCTTC.